This TCR beta chain was retrieved from a study of human T cells and chemical hapten exposure. Notes on this clonotype: Its cognate antigen is unknown.

TCRdb reprocessed the RACE reads with MiXCR, giving one entry per CDR3 protein. The sample yields approximately 90,000 distinct CDR3 sequences, roughly 8% seen once. General observations from the study: After DPC sensitization, TCRs above 1 in 1000 frequency showed no change.

Time point specified: healthy volunteer bleed at 2 weeks. The study extracted total RNA from unfractionated whole blood. The CDR3 runs 14 residues. Germline V gene sequence: CDR1 GTSNPN, CDR2 SVGIG (reference sequence). Trimming left V 0 bases short and J 1 base short, with 7 bases between. J is TRBJ1-3 and V is TRBV30, with D unresolved. The sequencing sample was made of whole blood. The clonotype was recovered from a female donor in good health. Some clones in this sample may be carry-over from other donors' samples. CDR3 nucleotide sequence: TGTGCCTGGAGTGTAGAAGTTTCTGGAAACACCATATATTTT. Its translation is CAWSVEVSGNTIYF.